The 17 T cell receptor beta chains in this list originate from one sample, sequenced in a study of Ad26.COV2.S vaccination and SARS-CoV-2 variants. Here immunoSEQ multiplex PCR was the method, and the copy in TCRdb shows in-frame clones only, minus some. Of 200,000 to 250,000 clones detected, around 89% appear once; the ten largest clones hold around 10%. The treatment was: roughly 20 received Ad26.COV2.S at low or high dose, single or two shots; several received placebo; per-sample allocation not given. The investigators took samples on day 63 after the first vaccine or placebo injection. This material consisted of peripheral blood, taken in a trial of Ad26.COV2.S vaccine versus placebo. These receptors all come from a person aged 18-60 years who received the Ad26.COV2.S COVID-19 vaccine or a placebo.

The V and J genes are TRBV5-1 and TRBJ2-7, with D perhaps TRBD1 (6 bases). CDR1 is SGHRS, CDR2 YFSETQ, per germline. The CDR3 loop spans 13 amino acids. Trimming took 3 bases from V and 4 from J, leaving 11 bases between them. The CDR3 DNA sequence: TGCGCCAGCAGCTCCAACAGGGATTACGAGCAGTACTTC. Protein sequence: CASSSNRDYEQYF.

The CDR3 here is CASRPLWHEQYF. The CDR3, as DNA: TGTGCCAGCAGACCCCTCTGGCACGAGCAGTACTTC. V is TRBV2 and J is TRBJ2-7; D is unclear. Per germline, CDR1 SNHLY and CDR2 FYNNEI. The CDR3 has 12 residues. The V and J ends lost 6 bases and 5 bases respectively, with 11 bases between them.

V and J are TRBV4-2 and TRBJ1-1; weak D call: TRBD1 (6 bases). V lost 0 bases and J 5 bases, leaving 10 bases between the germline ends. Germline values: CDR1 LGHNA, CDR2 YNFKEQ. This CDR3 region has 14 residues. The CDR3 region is CASSQEQQGTEAFF. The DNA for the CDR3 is TGTGCCAGCAGCCAAGAGCAGCAGGGGACTGAAGCTTTCTTT.

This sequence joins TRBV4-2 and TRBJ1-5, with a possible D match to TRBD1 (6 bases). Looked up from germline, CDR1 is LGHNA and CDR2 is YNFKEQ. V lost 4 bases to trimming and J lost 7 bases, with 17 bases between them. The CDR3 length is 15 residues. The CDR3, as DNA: TGTGCCAGCAGCCCCAGGGGCGGGGATGGCCAGCCCCAGCATTTT. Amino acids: CASSPRGGDGQPQHF.

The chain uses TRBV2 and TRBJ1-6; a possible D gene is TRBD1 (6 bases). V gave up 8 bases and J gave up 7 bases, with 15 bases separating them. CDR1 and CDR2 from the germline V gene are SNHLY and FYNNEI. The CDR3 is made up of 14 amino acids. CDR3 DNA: TGTGCCAGCCTTACCGACGGGACAAATTCACCCCTCCACTTT. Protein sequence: CASLTDGTNSPLHF.

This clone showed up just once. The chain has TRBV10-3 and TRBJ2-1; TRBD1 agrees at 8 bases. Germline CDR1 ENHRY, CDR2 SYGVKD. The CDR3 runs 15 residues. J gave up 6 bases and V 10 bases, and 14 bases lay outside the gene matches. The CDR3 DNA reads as TGTGCCACCATTCCCGACAGGGGAGGTTCCAATGAGCAGTTCTTC. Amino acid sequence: CATIPDRGGSNEQFF.

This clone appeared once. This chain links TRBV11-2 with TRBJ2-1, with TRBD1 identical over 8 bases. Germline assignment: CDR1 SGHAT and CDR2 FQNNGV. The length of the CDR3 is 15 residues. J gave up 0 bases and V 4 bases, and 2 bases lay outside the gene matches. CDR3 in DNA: TGTGCCAGCAGCTCCACAGGGGGCTCCTACAATGAGCAGTTCTTC. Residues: CASSSTGGSYNEQFF.

This chain's CDR3 is CASMAASYEQYF. The CDR3 nucleotides read TGTGCCAGTATGGCCGCTTCCTACGAGCAGTACTTC. The chain recombines TRBV6-5 with TRBJ2-7; the D is unclear. CDR3 length equals 12 residues. Trimming shortened V by 9 bases and J by 1 base, and 10 bases separated the two germline ends. Germline-derived CDR1 and CDR2 are MNHEY and SVGAGI.

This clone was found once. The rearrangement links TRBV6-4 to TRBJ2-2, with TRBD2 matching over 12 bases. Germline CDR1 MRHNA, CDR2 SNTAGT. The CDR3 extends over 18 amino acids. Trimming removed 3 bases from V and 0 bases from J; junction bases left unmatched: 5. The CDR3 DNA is TGTGCCAGCAGTGAACGGACTAGCGGGGCCGCGAACACCGGGGAGCTGTTTTTT. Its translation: CASSERTSGAANTGELFF.

In DNA form, the CDR3 reads TGTGCCAGCACTTCCCAGACTCTCTATGGCTACACCTTC. Residues: CASTSQTLYGYTF. This sequence joins TRBV19 and TRBJ1-2; D uncertain. CDR3 length equals 13 residues. V gave up 9 bases and J gave up 4 bases, with 15 bases separating them. Germline CDR1 is LNHDA and CDR2 is SQIVND (reference sequence).

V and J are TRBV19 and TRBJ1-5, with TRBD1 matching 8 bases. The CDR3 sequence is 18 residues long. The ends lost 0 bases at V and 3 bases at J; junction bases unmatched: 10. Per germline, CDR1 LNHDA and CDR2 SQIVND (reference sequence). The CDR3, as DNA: TGTGCCAGTAGTATAGACCTGGGCAGGGGGCTTCCCAATCAGCCCCAGCATTTT. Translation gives CASSIDLGRGLPNQPQHF.

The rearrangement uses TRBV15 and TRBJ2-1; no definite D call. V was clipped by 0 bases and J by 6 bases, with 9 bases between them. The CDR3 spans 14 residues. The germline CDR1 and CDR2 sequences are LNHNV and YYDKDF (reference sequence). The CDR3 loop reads CATSRDLVSNEQFF. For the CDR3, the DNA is TGTGCCACCAGCAGAGATCTAGTAAGCAATGAGCAGTTCTTC. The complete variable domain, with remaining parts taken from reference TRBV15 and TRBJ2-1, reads DAMVIQNPRYQVTQFGKPVTLSCSQTLNHNVMYWYQQKSSQAPKLLFHYYDKDFNNEADTPDNFQSRRPNTSFCFLDIRSPGLGDTAMYLCATSRDLVSNEQFFGPGTRLTVL.

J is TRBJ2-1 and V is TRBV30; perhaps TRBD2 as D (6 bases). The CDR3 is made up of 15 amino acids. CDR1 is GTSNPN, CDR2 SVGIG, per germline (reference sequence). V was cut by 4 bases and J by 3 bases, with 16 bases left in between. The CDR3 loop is CAWNQRVKIYNEQFF. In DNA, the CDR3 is TGTGCCTGGAATCAGCGGGTGAAGATCTACAATGAGCAGTTCTTC.

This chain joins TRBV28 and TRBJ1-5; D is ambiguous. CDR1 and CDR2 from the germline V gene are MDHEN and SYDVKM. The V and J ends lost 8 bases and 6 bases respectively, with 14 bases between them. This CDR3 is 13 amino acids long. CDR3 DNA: TGTGCCAGCCGGGAGGGAGGGATTCAGCCCCAGCATTTT. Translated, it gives CASREGGIQPQHF.

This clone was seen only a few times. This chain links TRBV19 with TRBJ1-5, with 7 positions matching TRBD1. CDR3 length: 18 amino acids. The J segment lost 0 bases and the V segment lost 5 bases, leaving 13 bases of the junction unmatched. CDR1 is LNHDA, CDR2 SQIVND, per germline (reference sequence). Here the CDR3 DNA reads TGTGCCAGTAGTCTCCGGACAGGCAGGAGGTATAGCAATCAGCCCCAGCATTTT. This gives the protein CASSLRTGRRYSNQPQHF.

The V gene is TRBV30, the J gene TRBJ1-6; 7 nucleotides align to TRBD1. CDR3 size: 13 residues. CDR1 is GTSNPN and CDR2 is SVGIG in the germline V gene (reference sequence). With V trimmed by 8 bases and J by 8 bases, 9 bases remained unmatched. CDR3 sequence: CAGSTGDDSPLHF. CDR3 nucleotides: TGTGCCGGGTCCACAGGGGATGATTCACCCCTCCACTTT.

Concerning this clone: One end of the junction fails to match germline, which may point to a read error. In DNA, the CDR3 is TGTGCCAGCAGCCCGGGGGCCGGGAGGATGTCCTTC. The encoded protein is CASSPGAGRMSF. The chain uses TRBV3-1 (or the pseudogene TRBV3-2) and TRBJ1-2; D may be TRBD1 (6 bases). The germline CDR1 and CDR2 sequences are LGHDT and YNNKEL (reference sequence). The CDR3 is 12 amino acids.